A selection of T cell receptor beta chains follows, all from one sample in a study of blood T cell repertoires in COVID-19. Profiled with immunoSEQ multiplex PCR; TCRdb holds only in-frame clones, not every one. The data show about 140,000 clones, 80% seen once. Specimen: peripheral blood. The receptors were sampled from a man aged 65 to 79 who had recovered from COVID-19. Both conserved end residues are part of each CDR3. The D gene is left open where the match is weak. Clone size is shown for a subset of rows, as once, few, many or a class of expanded clone.

>TRBJ2-1|TRBV21-1|NA|NA
TGTGCCAGCAGCAAAGCCGGTCCCGGGACTAAGGCGAACAATGAGCAGTTCTTC
CASSKAGPGTKANNEQFF
>TRBJ2-2|TRBV10-3|NA|NA
TGTGCCATCAAGCGGGAAGGGGGAACCGGGGAGCTGTTTTTT
CAIKREGGTGELFF
>TRBJ2-3|TRBV6-4|once|NA
TGTGCCAGCAGTGAGGGGACTAGCACAGATACGCAGTATTTT
CASSEGTSTDTQYF
>TRBJ1-6|TRBV6-5|NA|NA
TGTGCCAGTCGGCCGGGGAATTCACCCCTCCACTTT
CASRPGNSPLHF
>TRBJ1-5|TRBV18|few|NA
TGTGCCAGCTCAGCCGGAGGGGAGGCCCAGCATTTT
CASSAGGEAQHF
>TRBJ2-5|TRBV11-2|NA|TRBD1
TGTGCCAGCAGCTTAGGGGACAGGGGGTTGCAAAAGACCCAGTACTTC
CASSLGDRGLQKTQYF
>TRBJ2-7|TRBV29-1|NA|NA
TGCAGCGTTGGGGCAGGGAGGTACGAGCAGTACTTC
CSVGAGRYEQYF
>TRBJ2-3|TRBV5-1|NA|TRBD2
TGCGCCAGCAGCTTGTTCTTGGCCGGGAGGGTTGTAGATACGCAGTATTTT
CASSLFLAGRVVDTQYF
>TRBJ1-5|TRBV19|NA|NA
TGTGCCAGTGCGATCGGGGAAAAACAGCCCCAGCATTTT
CASAIGEKQPQHF
>TRBJ2-7|TRBV11-3|few|NA
TGTGCCAGCAGCTTAGGAGGGAAAAATCGGGAGCAGTACTTC
CASSLGGKNREQYF
>TRBJ2-1|TRBV29-1|once|TRBD2
TGCAGCTTCCGGATGTGGGGAGGGCTGGAGTCCTACAATGAGCAGTTCTTC
CSFRMWGGLESYNEQFF
>TRBJ2-3|TRBV5-1|NA|TRBD2
TGCGCCAGCAGCGGACTAGCGGGAGGGGCACACACAGATACGCAGTATTTT
CASSGLAGGAHTDTQYF
>TRBJ2-1|TRBV5-6|NA|NA
TGTGCCAGCAGCTTGGCCCCTATAGATTCTGTTTACAATGAGCAGTTCTTC
CASSLAPIDSVYNEQFF
>TRBJ1-4|TRBV3-1/TRBV3-2|few|TRBD1
TGTGCCAGCAGCCAAGCCCAGGGGGCCGGTGAAAAACTGTTTTTT
CASSQAQGAGEKLFF
>TRBJ2-7|TRBV3-1/TRBV3-2|NA|TRBD2
TGTGCCAGCAGGAGGACTAGCGGGAGCTACGAGCAGTACTTC
CASRRTSGSYEQYF
>TRBJ1-2|TRBV5-5|NA|TRBD1
TGTGCCAGCAGCCTAGGGACAGGTGCTAACTATGGCTACACCTTC
CASSLGTGANYGYTF
>TRBJ2-2|TRBV6-2/TRBV6-3|NA|TRBD2
TGTGCCAGCAGTGACCTAGCGGGAGTAGGGGAGCTGTTTTTT
CASSDLAGVGELFF
>TRBJ1-2|TRBV10-2|NA|TRBD1
TGCGCCAGCAGTACCCGCCTAAGGGGGCAGGACTATGGCTACACCTTC
CASSTRLRGQDYGYTF
>TRBJ2-5|TRBV24-1|NA|TRBD2
TGTGCCACCAGTGACTCCCGCGGGAGCGGGGAGACCCAGTACTTC
CATSDSRGSGETQYF
>TRBJ1-1|TRBV18|many|TRBD1
TGTGCCAGCTCACCGACCTATATTGGGGGACAGGGGGCTGAAGCTTTCTTT
CASSPTYIGGQGAEAFF
>TRBJ1-2|TRBV5-4|once|TRBD1
TGTGCCAGCAGCTCCGGGACAGGGGACTATGGCTACACCTTC
CASSSGTGDYGYTF
>TRBJ2-1|TRBV19|NA|NA
TGTGCCAGCCTCTCAGGGTTACCCTACAATGAGCAGTTCTTC
CASLSGLPYNEQFF
>TRBJ1-5|TRBV7-8|once|NA
TGTGCCAGCAGCTGGGACCCGGAGGGTAATCAGCCCCAGCATTTT
CASSWDPEGNQPQHF
>TRBJ2-2|TRBV2|NA|TRBD2
TGTGCCAGCAGTGCGGCGGGAGCCAGTACCGGGGAGCTGTTTTTT
CASSAAGASTGELFF
>TRBJ2-6|TRBV5-1|NA|NA
TGCGCCAGCGGGGCAACAGCCTCTGGGGCCAACGTCCTGACTTTC
CASGATASGANVLTF
>TRBJ2-7|TRBV5-1|NA|NA
TGCGCCACCAGACCGGGACTCCACTACGAGCAGTACTTC
CATRPGLHYEQYF
>TRBJ1-4|TRBV27|NA|NA
TGTGCCAGCAGTCCGGACAGTCCCAATGAAAAACTGTTTTTT
CASSPDSPNEKLFF
>TRBJ2-7|TRBV5-3|once|TRBD1
TGTGCCAGAAGCTTGGTCCAGGGGGAGTGTGACGAGCAGTACTTC
CARSLVQGECDEQYF
>TRBJ1-2|TRBV29-1|NA|NA
TGCAGCGCCGGAGGGCTAGACAGCAACTATGGCTACACCTTC
CSAGGLDSNYGYTF
>TRBJ2-1|TRBV10-1|NA|TRBD2
TGCGCCAGCAGTGGGTCCCTGACTCGGGAGGGAGAGCAGTTCTTC
CASSGSLTREGEQFF
>TRBJ2-7|TRBV2|NA|NA
TGTGCCAGCAACCCGGACAGTTCCTACGAGCAGTACTTC
CASNPDSSYEQYF
>TRBJ2-2|TRBV5-4|once|NA
TGTGCCAGCAGCTTGGAGTGGACAACGAACACCGGGGAGCTGTTTTTT
CASSLEWTTNTGELFF
>TRBJ2-5|TRBV27|once|NA
TGTGCCAGCAGGGAAATCCCAACAGATCAAGAGACCCAGTACTTC
CASREIPTDQETQYF
>TRBJ1-1|TRBV14|NA|TRBD1
TGTGCCAGCAGCCATGACAGGGGGCGGCTAGCTTTCTTT
CASSHDRGRLAFF
>TRBJ2-1|TRBV9|NA|NA
TGTGCCAGCAGTACGGACGGGAGCTCCTACAATGAGCAGTTCTTC
CASSTDGSSYNEQFF
>TRBJ2-7|TRBV29-1|NA|TRBD1
TGCAGCGTTGTCGGGACAGCTCCCTACGAGCAGTACTTC
CSVVGTAPYEQYF